What follows are 13 T cell receptor beta chains derived from one specimen sequenced in a study of blood T cell repertoires in COVID-19. Here immunoSEQ multiplex PCR was the method, and the copy in TCRdb shows in-frame clones only, minus some. The sample carries 170,000 or so clones, about 90% recorded once. Source material: PBMCs or T cells enriched from blood (not recorded which). These TCRs come from a woman between 50 and 59 years old who had recovered from COVID-19.

This sequence joins TRBV12-3 or TRBV12-4 and TRBJ1-6; D is possibly TRBD1 (5 bases). This CDR3 spans 11 amino acids. Deletions cut 4 bases from V and 14 bases from J, with 9 bases between. CDR3 residues: CASSSPGSLHF. In nucleotides, the CDR3 is TGTGCCAGCAGTTCCCCAGGGTCCCTCCACTTT.

This clone was seen once. The chain uses TRBV18 and TRBJ1-5; a weak D match, TRBD1 (6 bases). The germline CDR1 and CDR2 sequences are KGHSH and LQKENI. V was cut by 3 bases and J by 3 bases, with 12 bases left in between. The CDR3 length is 15 residues. The CDR3 bases are TGTGCCAGCTCACCCTGGGACACGTCCAATCAGCCCCAGCATTTT. This translates into CASSPWDTSNQPQHF. Combining the CDR3 with reference TRBV18 and TRBJ1-5 gives the whole variable domain NAGVMQNPRHLVRRRGQEARLRCSPMKGHSHVYWYRQLPEEGLKFMVYLQKENIIDESGMPKERFSAEFPKEGPSILRIQQVVRGDSAAYFCASSPWDTSNQPQHFGDGTRLSIL.

This chain uses TRBV30 with TRBJ2-7; 9 bases agree with TRBD2. Trimming cost V 0 bases and J 2 bases; bases outside gene matches: 8. Germline V gene sequence: CDR1 GTSNPN, CDR2 SVGIG (reference sequence). CDR3 length: 16 amino acids. The CDR3 DNA sequence: TGTGCCTGGAGTGTGGACGAGCGGGAGGTTCCCTACGAGCAGTACTTC. This translates into CAWSVDEREVPYEQYF. The full variable domain, in which reference TRBV30 and TRBJ2-7 provide the parts outside the CDR3, is SQTIHQWPATLVQPVGSPLSLECTVEGTSNPNLYWYRQAAGRGLQLLFYSVGIGQISSEVPQNLSASRPQDRQFILSSKKLLLSDSGFYLCAWSVDEREVPYEQYFGPGTRLTVT.

The rearrangement joins TRBV27 to TRBJ2-5, with 9 bases identical to TRBD2. Looked up from germline, CDR1 is MNHEY and CDR2 is SMNVEV (reference sequence). The CDR3 spans 16 residues. J gave up 13 bases and V 2 bases, and 17 bases lay outside the gene matches. CDR3 loop: CASSLPSGIAGAPMYF. For the CDR3, the DNA is TGTGCCAGCAGTTTACCTTCCGGGATAGCGGGAGCCCCGATGTACTTC.

This chain joins TRBV7-9 and TRBJ1-4; D is ambiguous. The ends were cut back, 6 bases at V and 10 bases at J, with 9 bases in the middle. CDR1 SEHNR and CDR2 FQNEAQ come from the germline V gene (reference sequence). The CDR3 is 11 residues long. In nucleotides, the CDR3 is TGTGCCAGCAGGTCGGAGGGAAAACTGTTTTTT. Translating it yields CASRSEGKLFF.

CDR3 amino acids: CASSLSGTGIKSYEQYF. The CDR3 DNA follows: TGCGCCAGCAGCTTGTCCGGAACAGGGATAAAATCCTACGAGCAGTACTTC. The gene calls are TRBV5-1 and TRBJ2-7; D possibly corresponds to TRBD1 (6 bases). V lost 1 base and J lost 1, with 18 bases in between. Per germline, CDR1 SGHRS and CDR2 YFSETQ. The CDR3 spans 17 residues.

This chain uses TRBV9 with TRBJ2-7; 13 nucleotides match TRBD2. V shed 4 bases and J 4 bases; nucleotides not matched to a gene: 14. Germline CDR1 is SGDLS and CDR2 is YYNGEE. This CDR3 contains 18 residues. CDR3 nucleotide sequence: TGTGCCAGCAGCCCTCGGACTAGCGGGAGTAGATCTAGGTACGAGCAGTACTTC. This gives the protein CASSPRTSGSRSRYEQYF.

This rearrangement joins TRBV5-8 to TRBJ1-6; D is possibly TRBD1 (6 bases). The length of the CDR3 is 18 residues. The ends were cut back, 0 bases at V and 5 bases at J, with 18 bases in the middle. Germline loops: CDR1 SGHTS, CDR2 YDEGEE. Written as DNA, the CDR3 is TGTGCCAGCAGCTTGGGATTACAGGGCCGAGCCGATAATTCACCCCTCCACTTT. The encoded protein is CASSLGLQGRADNSPLHF.

V and J are TRBV11-2 and TRBJ1-2; D may be TRBD1 (6 bases). Trimming took 4 bases from V and 9 from J, leaving 18 bases between them. The CDR3 consists of 14 residues. CDR1 is SGHAT and CDR2 is FQNNGV in the germline V gene. The CDR3 reads CASSSLDSQTRYTF. For the CDR3, the DNA is TGTGCCAGCAGCTCCTTGGACAGCCAGACACGCTACACCTTC. Looking up the rest from reference TRBV11-2 and TRBJ1-2 gives the full variable domain: EAGVAQSPRYKIIEKRQSVAFWCNPISGHATLYWYQQILGQGPKLLIQFQNNGVVDDSQLPKDRFSAERLKGVDSTLKIQPAKLEDSAVYLCASSSLDSQTRYTFGSGTRLTVV.

The chain carries TRBV11-2 and TRBJ1-1; TRBD1 might be the D (5 bases). The CDR3 contains 13 residues. Germline loops: CDR1 SGHAT, CDR2 FQNNGV. Deletions cut 8 bases from V and 1 base from J, with 11 bases between. CDR3 sequence (DNA): TGTGCCAGCGGCGGGGCTCCGAACACTGAAGCTTTCTTT. It is translated as CASGGAPNTEAFF.

V usage is TRBV2 and J usage is TRBJ2-5, with a possible D match to TRBD2 (7 bases). The CDR3 totals 14 residues. Germline V lookup: CDR1 SNHLY, CDR2 FYNNEI. Trimming stripped 3 bases from V and 5 bases from J, with 13 bases between. CDR3 DNA sequence: TGTGCCAGCAGTGAGGGGGGGGCGGCTGAGACCCAGTACTTC. This translates into CASSEGGAAETQYF.

The chain uses TRBV11-2 and TRBJ2-7, with a tentative D call TRBD1 (5 bases). The ends were cut back, 5 bases at V and 3 bases at J, with 11 bases in the middle. The length of the CDR3 is 13 residues. The V gene's germline CDR1 is SGHAT and CDR2 FQNNGV. The CDR3 is CASSPRQGYEQYF. As DNA, the CDR3 is TGTGCCAGCAGCCCCCGGCAGGGCTACGAGCAGTACTTC.

The rearrangement joins TRBV2 to TRBJ1-5, with D possibly matching TRBD1 (5 bases). V lost 10 bases and J lost 1, with 11 bases in between. The CDR3 runs 13 residues. Germline V CDR1 and CDR2: SNHLY, FYNNEI. This CDR3 reads CATTGDSNQPQHF. In DNA, the CDR3 is TGTGCCACCACAGGAGACAGCAATCAGCCCCAGCATTTT.